Sequencing of this T cell receptor beta chain was carried out in a study of blood T cell repertoires in COVID-19 (dated by TCRdb to the early 2020s). With regard to the full study: Collaborator samples came from the United States, Italy and Spain and covered acute and convalescent phases of COVID-19. The material from the prospective study consisted of cDNA or gDNA derived from T cells, B-cell-depleted T cells, or PBMCs. Deeply sampled blood TCRbeta repertoires from subjects exposed to, actively infected with, or recovered from COVID-19 were included in the dataset. The repertoires were made available in a free public database intended to serve as a resource for research on the immune response to SARS-CoV-2. Samples were obtained from the ongoing ImmuneRACE study (first 160 participants) and from 1,254 subjects provided by 6 global collaborators. Nearly every sample came with metadata listing a de-identified subject ID, COVID-19 status, age in years and sex. Where HLA class I and class II types were available, the types were taken from metadata supplied by the sample provider, not from assay-based typing. Broader findings and caveats from the paper: How much clinical and demographic metadata was included differed by source and by participant, and the metadata was provided uncurated.

Measured from the cysteine to the phenylalanine, the CDR3 is 16 residues long. The sequence is cut down to CDR3 DNA, 48 bases in frame from base 1. CDR1 and CDR2 were assigned from the germline V gene as SGHRS and YFSETQ. V has 1 base trimmed and J has 1 base trimmed; junction bases matching no gene number 5. At one collaborating source in Seattle, patients were enrolled during active infection and were followed longitudinally through the course of disease. The collaborating institutions used their own protocols to collect whole blood in K2EDTA tubes. For TCRbeta analysis, collaborators shipped samples in one of three forms: frozen whole blood, isolated PBMCs, or DNA extracted from either of those sample types. Turning to this clone: Its recognized antigen is unknown. One base away there is no much larger clone; base qualities are not given.

TCRbeta CDR3 regions were amplified from genomic DNA by means of the immunoSEQ Assay, a bias-controlled multiplex PCR. As for the original processing: Nucleated cell counts per sample were estimated from amplification of reference gene primers within the assay. Sequence reads were collapsed and filtered to measure the absolute abundance of every unique TCRbeta CDR3 rearrangement. Productive Simpson clonality was computed per sample as the square root of Simpson's diversity index over productive rearrangements. Imported from immuneACCESS, the table was reduced by TCRdb to in-frame sequences with V and J called. These copies leave out some clones; in studies compared against another copy, an unresolved V gene accounts for under half, and the cause of the remainder is not known. D and trimming come from the DNA, and the V and J calls and clone size come from that table. Recorded for this sample are more than 60,000 clones; about four fifths of them occurred a single time. Together, the top ten hold roughly 15% of the sample.

The receptor comes from a man aged 45-60 years with COVID-19, enrolled during active disease. The V and J genes are TRBV5-1 and TRBJ2-3, with 8 bases matching TRBD1. Source material: peripheral blood. In nucleotide form, the sequence is TGCGCCAGCAGCTTGTTTGCAGGGGGCGGCACAGATACGCAGTATTTT. This codes for CASSLFAGGGTDTQYF.